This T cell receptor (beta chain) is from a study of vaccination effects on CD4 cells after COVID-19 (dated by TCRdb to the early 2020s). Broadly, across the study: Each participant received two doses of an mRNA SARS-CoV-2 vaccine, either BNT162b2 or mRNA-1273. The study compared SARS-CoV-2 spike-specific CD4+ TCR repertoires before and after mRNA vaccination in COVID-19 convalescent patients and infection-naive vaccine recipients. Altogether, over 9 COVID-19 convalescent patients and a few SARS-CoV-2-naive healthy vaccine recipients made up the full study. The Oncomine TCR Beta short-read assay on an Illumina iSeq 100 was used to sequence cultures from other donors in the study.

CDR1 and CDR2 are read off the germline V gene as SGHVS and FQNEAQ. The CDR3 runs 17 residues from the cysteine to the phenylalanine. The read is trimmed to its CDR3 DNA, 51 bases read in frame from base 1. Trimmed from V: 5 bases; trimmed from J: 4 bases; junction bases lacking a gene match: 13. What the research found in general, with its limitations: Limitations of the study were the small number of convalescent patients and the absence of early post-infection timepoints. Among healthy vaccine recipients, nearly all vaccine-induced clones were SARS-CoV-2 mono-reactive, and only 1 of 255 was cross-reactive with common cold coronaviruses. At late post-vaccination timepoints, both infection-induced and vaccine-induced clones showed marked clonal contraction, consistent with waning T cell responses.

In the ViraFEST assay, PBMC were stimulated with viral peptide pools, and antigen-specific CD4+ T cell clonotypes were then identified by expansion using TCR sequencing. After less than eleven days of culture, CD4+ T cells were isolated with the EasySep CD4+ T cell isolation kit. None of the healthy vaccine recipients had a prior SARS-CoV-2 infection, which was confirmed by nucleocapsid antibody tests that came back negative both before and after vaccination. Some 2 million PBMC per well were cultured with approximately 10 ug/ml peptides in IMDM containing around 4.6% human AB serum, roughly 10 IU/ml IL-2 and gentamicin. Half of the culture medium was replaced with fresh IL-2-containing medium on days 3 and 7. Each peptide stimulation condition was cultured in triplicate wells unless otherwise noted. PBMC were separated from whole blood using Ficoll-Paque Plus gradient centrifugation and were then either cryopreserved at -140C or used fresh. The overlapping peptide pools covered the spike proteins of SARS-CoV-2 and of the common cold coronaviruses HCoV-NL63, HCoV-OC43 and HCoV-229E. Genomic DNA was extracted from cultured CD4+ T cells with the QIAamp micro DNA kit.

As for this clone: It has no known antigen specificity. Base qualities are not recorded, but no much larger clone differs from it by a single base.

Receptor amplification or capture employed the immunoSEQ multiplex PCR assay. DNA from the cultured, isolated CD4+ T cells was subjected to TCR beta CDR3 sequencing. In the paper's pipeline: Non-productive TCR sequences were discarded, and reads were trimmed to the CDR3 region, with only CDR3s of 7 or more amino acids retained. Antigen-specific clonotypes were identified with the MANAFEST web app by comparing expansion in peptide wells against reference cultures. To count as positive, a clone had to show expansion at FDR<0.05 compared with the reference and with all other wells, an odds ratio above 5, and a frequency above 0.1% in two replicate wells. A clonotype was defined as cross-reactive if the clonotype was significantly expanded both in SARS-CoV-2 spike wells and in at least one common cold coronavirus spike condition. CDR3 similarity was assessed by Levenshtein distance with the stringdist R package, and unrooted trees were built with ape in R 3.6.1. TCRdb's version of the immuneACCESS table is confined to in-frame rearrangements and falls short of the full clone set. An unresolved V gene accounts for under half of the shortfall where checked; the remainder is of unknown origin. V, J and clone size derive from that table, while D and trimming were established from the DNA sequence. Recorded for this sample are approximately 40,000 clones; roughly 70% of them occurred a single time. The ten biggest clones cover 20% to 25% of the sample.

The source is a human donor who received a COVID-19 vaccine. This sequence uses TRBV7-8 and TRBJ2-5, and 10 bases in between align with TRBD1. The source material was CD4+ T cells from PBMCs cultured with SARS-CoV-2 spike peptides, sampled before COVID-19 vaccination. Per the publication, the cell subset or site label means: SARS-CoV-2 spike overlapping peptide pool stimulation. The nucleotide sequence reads TGTGCCAGCAGCCCGAAGCGGGGGACAGGGGTGCGAGAGACCCAGTACTTC. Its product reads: CASSPKRGTGVRETQYF.